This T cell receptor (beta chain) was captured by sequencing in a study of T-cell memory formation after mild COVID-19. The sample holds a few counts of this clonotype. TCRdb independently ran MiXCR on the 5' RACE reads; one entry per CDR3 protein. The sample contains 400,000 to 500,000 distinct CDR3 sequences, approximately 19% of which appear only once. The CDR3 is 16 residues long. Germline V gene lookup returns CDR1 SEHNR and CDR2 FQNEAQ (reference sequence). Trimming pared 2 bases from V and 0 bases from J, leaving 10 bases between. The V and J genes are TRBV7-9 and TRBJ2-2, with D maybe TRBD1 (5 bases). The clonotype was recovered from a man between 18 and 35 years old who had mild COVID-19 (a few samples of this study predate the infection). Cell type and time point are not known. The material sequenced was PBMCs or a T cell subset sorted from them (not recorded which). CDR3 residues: CASSLLDRTNTGELFF. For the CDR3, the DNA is TGTGCCAGCAGCTTATTAGACAGAACGAACACCGGGGAGCTGTTTTTT. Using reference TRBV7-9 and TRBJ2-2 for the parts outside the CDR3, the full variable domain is DTGVSQNPRHKITKRGQNVTFRCDPISEHNRLYWYRQTLGQGPEFLTYFQNEAQLEKSRLLSDRFSAERPKGSFSTLEIQRTEQGDSAMYLCASSLLDRTNTGELFFGEGSRLTVL.